This paragraph reports one T cell receptor (beta chain). The data were taken from a study of blood T cell repertoires in COVID-19. Whole-study context: The cDNA or gDNA used as material had been derived from T cells, B-cell-depleted T cells, or PBMCs.

The germline gives CDR1 LNHDA, CDR2 SQIVND (reference sequence). The CDR3 runs 15 residues. V shed 5 bases, J shed 5 bases, and the junction held 9 bases outside the gene matches. Repertoires were generated with immunoSEQ multiplex PCR, while TCRdb's copy carries only in-frame clones and drops some. This sample has 80,000 or so clones, with about 90% found just once. This chain connects TRBV19 to TRBJ1-1; 9 positions match TRBD1. This TCR was sampled from a woman in her forties or fifties in a cohort sampled during active COVID-19. What was sequenced was peripheral blood. The CDR3 region has the DNA TGTGCCAGTAGTTCCCCACAGGGGGCCGGGACTGAAGCTTTCTTT. It translates to CASSSPQGAGTEAFF.